The 29 T cell receptor beta chains presented below share a single source sample, sequenced in a study of T cell repertoires in cytomegalovirus infection (dated by TCRdb to 2018 to 2020). Per the publication, the treatment or condition label means: in vitro stimulation with specific CMV peptide epitopes to enrich CMV-specific T cells. These TCRs are of unknown antigen specificity. TCRdb shows the sequencer as Illumina HiSeq 1500. TCRdb trimmed the raw reads at Q25, called clones with MiXCR and kept productive beta chains. Every entry covers one CDR3 protein and lists the most common genes and DNA from its rows. This sample lists 570,000 or so distinct CDR3 sequences; about 40% were detected once. The ten largest clonotypes hold about 48% of the sample. Specimen: cultured PBMCs, collected from culture after CMV antigen stimulation. The origin of the receptors is a human donor in good health (CMV status not recorded). Some clones in this sample may be carry-over from other donors' samples.

The chain has TRBV11-2 and TRBJ2-2; D remains unclear. The germline V gene has CDR1 SGHAT and CDR2 FQNNGV. The V and J ends lost 5 bases and 10 bases respectively, with 14 bases between them. This CDR3 is built from 13 residues. The CDR3 protein is CASSPLWVMELFF. DNA of the CDR3: TGTGCCAGCAGCCCGCTGTGGGTTATGGAGCTGTTTTTT.

This clonotype showed up just a few times. This sequence joins TRBV7-2 and TRBJ2-3; 8 nucleotides agree with TRBD1. The CDR3 consists of 15 residues. Trimming at V came to 0 bases and at J to 4 bases, leaving 3 bases not matched to a gene. From germline, CDR1 is SGHTA and CDR2 FQGNSA. The CDR3, as DNA: TGTGCCAGCAGCTTAGCAGGACAGGGAGCAGATACGCAGTATTTT. Its protein is CASSLAGQGADTQYF.

V is TRBV7-2 and J is TRBJ2-5; the D call may be TRBD1 or TRBD2 (5 bases each). The V gene's germline CDR1 is SGHTA and CDR2 FQGNSA. The CDR3 totals 15 residues. V was clipped by 3 bases and J by 3 bases, with 14 bases between them. The CDR3 loop is CASSFYGGLEETQYF. The CDR3 coding sequence is TGTGCCAGCAGCTTTTATGGGGGATTAGAAGAGACCCAGTACTTC.

This chain joins TRBV6-1 and TRBJ2-7; D tentatively fits TRBD1 or TRBD2 (5 bases each). Germline V gene data show CDR1 as MNHNS and CDR2 as SASEGT. Between the trimmed V and J ends, which lost 5 bases and 5 bases, there was a span of 19 bases. This CDR3 comprises 15 residues. The CDR3 loop reads CASSWDLGYDDEQYF. CDR3 DNA sequence: TGTGCCAGCAGTTGGGACCTGGGGTATGACGACGAGCAGTACTTC.

The chain employs TRBV4-2 and TRBJ2-7; possible D gene TRBD2, 6 bases. V was cut by 3 bases and J by 2 bases, with 20 bases left in between. The CDR3 is made up of 17 amino acids. Germline loops: CDR1 LGHNA, CDR2 YNFKEQ. The CDR3 region is CASSHRKTGLAPYEQYF. The CDR3 bases are TGTGCCAGCAGCCATCGTAAAACGGGACTTGCCCCCTACGAGCAGTACTTC.

This clonotype was detected ten times or more. The chain links TRBV7-6 to TRBJ2-5; no clear D. Deletions cut 2 bases from V and 5 bases from J, with 9 bases between. CDR3 size: 13 residues. The germline V gene has CDR1 SGHVS and CDR2 FNYEAQ. CDR3 DNA sequence: TGTGCCAGCAGCTTATCCGTGTGGGAGACCCAGTACTTC. Amino acids: CASSLSVWETQYF.

This clonotype was found a few times. The J gene is TRBJ2-3, the V gene TRBV7-2; 7 bases align to TRBD1. The V gene end was trimmed by 5 bases and the J gene end by 6 bases; junction bases not matched to a gene: 17. The CDR3 is 17 amino acids. Germline V gene data show CDR1 as SGHTA and CDR2 as FQGNSA. This CDR3 is CASSPRQGMIIGDTQYF. The CDR3 DNA sequence: TGTGCCAGCAGCCCGAGACAGGGAATGATAATAGGGGATACGCAGTATTTT.

This clonotype was seen a few times. The V gene is TRBV15, the J gene TRBJ2-7, with D possibly being TRBD1 (6 bases). V lost 0 bases, J lost 1 base, and 10 bases lay in between. Germline values: CDR1 LNHNV, CDR2 YYDKDF (reference sequence). This CDR3 region has 15 residues. CDR3 amino acids: CATSRDRGQSYEQYF. The CDR3 coding sequence is TGTGCCACCAGCAGAGATCGTGGACAGTCCTACGAGCAGTACTTC.

In its sample, this clonotype was seen many times. The J gene is TRBJ1-3, the V gene TRBV7-8; D gene unclear. Germline-derived CDR1 and CDR2 are SGHVS and FQNEAQ. The CDR3 totals 16 residues. Trimming shortened V by 0 bases and J by 2 bases, and 11 bases separated the two germline ends. CDR3 DNA sequence: TGTGCCAGCAGCTTAGCTGGGTCGAGGGCTGGAAACACCATATATTTT. Translated, it gives CASSLAGSRAGNTIYF.

This clonotype was found a few times. V usage is TRBV6-1 and J usage is TRBJ1-1; D might be TRBD1 (6 bases). The CDR3 is 12 residues long. V lost 5 bases to trimming and J lost 10 bases, with 14 bases between them. Germline CDR1 and CDR2: MNHNS and SASEGT. This CDR3 is CASSSPGQTAFF. Written as DNA, the CDR3 is TGTGCCAGCAGTTCCCCGGGACAAACAGCTTTCTTT.

This clonotype was observed a handful of times. The V gene is TRBV20-1, the J gene TRBJ1-2, with no clear D. This CDR3 has 14 amino acids. From germline, CDR1 is DFQATT and CDR2 SNEGSKA (reference sequence). The V and J ends lost 1 base and 8 bases respectively, with 17 bases between them. The CDR3 is CSARVGNNLAGYTF. The CDR3 region has the DNA TGCAGTGCTAGAGTTGGCAATAATTTGGCGGGCTACACCTTC.

The chain combines TRBV7-9 with TRBJ2-7; D is unresolved. Trimming took 9 bases from V and 5 from J, leaving 14 bases between them. CDR1 is SEHNR and CDR2 is FQNEAQ in the germline V gene (reference sequence). The CDR3 is 12 residues long. The CDR3 region is CARYNLTDEQYF. CDR3 nucleotides: TGTGCCAGATATAATTTAACAGACGAGCAGTACTTC. The variable domain in full, completed from reference TRBV7-9 and TRBJ2-7, reads DTGVSQNPRHKITKRGQNVTFRCDPISEHNRLYWYRQTLGQGPEFLTYFQNEAQLEKSRLLSDRFSAERPKGSFSTLEIQRTEQGDSAMYLCARYNLTDEQYFGPGTRLTVT.

This clonotype was seen more than once but under ten times. The V gene is TRBV7-3, the J gene TRBJ1-6; D is uncertain. Trimming stripped 4 bases from V and 10 bases from J, with 11 bases between. Germline CDR1 and CDR2: SGHTA and FQGTGA. There are 13 residues in the CDR3. The CDR3 loop is CASSWEGRSPLHF. The CDR3 coding sequence is TGTGCCAGCAGCTGGGAGGGTAGATCACCCCTCCACTTT.

This clonotype occurred a few times. The chain joins TRBV27 to TRBJ1-2; 8 nucleotides align to TRBD1. Germline CDR1 MNHEY, CDR2 SMNVEV (reference sequence). With V trimmed by 5 bases and J by 4 bases, 3 bases remained unmatched. The CDR3 length is 13 residues. Written as DNA, the CDR3 is TGTGCCAGCAGTAGGACAGGGCGCTATGGCTACACCTTC. It translates to CASSRTGRYGYTF.

V gene TRBV6-6 combines with J gene TRBJ1-6; 10 positions agree with TRBD1. Germline V gives CDR1 MNHNY, CDR2 SVGAGI (reference sequence). The CDR3 contains 16 residues. The ends lost 2 bases at V and 13 bases at J; junction bases unmatched: 11. The CDR3: CASSYRPGTGATPLHF. The CDR3, as DNA: TGTGCCAGCAGTTACCGCCCCGGGACAGGGGCGACGCCCCTCCACTTT.

The chain joins TRBV5-5 to TRBJ1-1; the D is unclear. In germline, CDR1 is SGHKS, CDR2 YYEKEE (reference sequence). The CDR3 has 13 amino acids. Trimming cost V 0 bases and J 3 bases, with 6 bases left between them. This CDR3 is CASSLVGHTEAFF. The CDR3, as DNA: TGTGCCAGCAGCTTGGTGGGCCACACTGAAGCTTTCTTT.

The CDR3 is CASRRDSGANYGYTF. Written as DNA, the CDR3 is TGTGCCAGCAGGCGCGACAGTGGAGCTAACTATGGCTACACCTTC. The rearrangement uses TRBV6-1 and TRBJ1-2; D may be TRBD1 (5 bases). V was clipped by 6 bases and J by 0 bases, with 14 bases between them. Germline V gives CDR1 MNHNS, CDR2 SASEGT. This CDR3 is built from 15 residues.

The V call is TRBV18, the J call TRBJ1-1; D not resolved. The germline CDR1 and CDR2 sequences are KGHSH and LQKENI. V dropped 0 bases and J dropped 4 bases, with 12 bases sitting between them. The CDR3 contains 15 residues. This CDR3 is CASSPPVGVRTEAFF. CDR3 sequence (DNA): TGTGCCAGCTCACCACCGGTCGGTGTCCGCACTGAAGCTTTCTTT.

In this sample, this clonotype turned up many times. CDR3 bases: TGTGCCAGCAGCTTAGGGAACAGGGGGCTTAATGAAGCTTTCTTT. Translating it yields CASSLGNRGLNEAFF. The rearrangement links TRBV7-6 to TRBJ1-1, with 9 bases lining up with TRBD1. The germline CDR1 and CDR2 sequences are SGHVS and FNYEAQ. The CDR3 totals 15 residues. V gave up 1 base and J gave up 7 bases; unmatched junction bases: 7.

This chain uses TRBV7-2 with TRBJ2-5; 14 bases map to TRBD2. In germline, CDR1 is SGHTA, CDR2 FQGNSA. With 4 bases clipped from V and 7 bases from J, the junction kept 5 bases outside the gene matches. CDR3 length: 15 amino acids. CDR3 loop: CASSSGLAGVGTQYF. The CDR3 DNA is TGTGCCAGCAGCTCGGGACTAGCGGGGGTGGGGACCCAGTACTTC.

The rearrangement uses TRBV11-2 and TRBJ2-7; 11 positions match TRBD2. Germline loops: CDR1 SGHAT, CDR2 FQNNGV. The CDR3 consists of 15 residues. J was trimmed by 5 bases and V by 0 bases; bases with no gene match: 3. CDR3 in DNA: TGTGCCAGCAGCTTAGATGCACTAGCGGGGGACGAGCAGTACTTC. Encoded protein: CASSLDALAGDEQYF.

This chain joins TRBV5-4 and TRBJ2-2; 10 nucleotides agree with TRBD2. The trim removed 0 bases at V and 11 bases at J, leaving 4 bases unmatched. In germline, CDR1 is SGHNT, CDR2 YYREEE (reference sequence). The CDR3 is 14 residues long. CDR3 loop: CASSLGSGGYELFF. Written as DNA, the CDR3 is TGTGCCAGCAGCTTGGGTAGCGGGGGGTACGAGCTGTTTTTT.

The chain carries TRBV14 and TRBJ1-1; 7 bases match TRBD1. The junction had 10 bases not matched to a gene; V was cut back by 2 bases and J by 7 bases. This CDR3 comprises 15 residues. Germline assignment: CDR1 SGHDN and CDR2 FVKESK. In DNA form, the CDR3 reads TGTGCCAGCAGCCAATTGGGCCTCGCAGGGGGTGAAGCTTTCTTT. Its translation: CASSQLGLAGGEAFF.

This clonotype was seen once. J is TRBJ1-2 and V is TRBV5-4, with 8 bases identical to TRBD1. Germline assignment: CDR1 SGHNT and CDR2 YYREEE (reference sequence). Unmatched junction bases numbered 7, after V lost 5 bases and J lost 7 bases. This CDR3 has 13 amino acids. CDR3 DNA sequence: TGTGCCAGCAGTACGCAGGGGGCGGGTGGCTACACCTTC. Protein product: CASSTQGAGGYTF.

The J gene is TRBJ2-3, the V gene TRBV7-9; D is perhaps TRBD1 or TRBD2 (5 bases each). Germline V gene lookup returns CDR1 SEHNR and CDR2 FQNEAQ (reference sequence). The CDR3 totals 15 residues. Trimming took 1 base from V and 0 from J, leaving 8 bases between them. The CDR3 DNA reads TGTGCCAGCAGCTTAGTCGGGGCAAGCACAGATACGCAGTATTTT. Protein: CASSLVGASTDTQYF.

This clonotype was observed many times. The rearrangement links TRBV12-3 or TRBV12-4 to TRBJ2-1, with D possibly being TRBD2 (6 bases). The CDR3 length is 11 residues. V gave up 1 base and J gave up 15 bases, with 10 bases separating them. CDR3 bases: TGTGCCAGCAGTTTAGGCGCAGCGGGGTTCTTC. It translates to CASSLGAAGFF.

This clonotype has ten or more counts. The gene calls are TRBV7-2 and TRBJ2-6; D is uncertain. CDR3 size: 15 residues. Germline-derived CDR1 and CDR2 are SGHTA and FQGNSA. V gave up 0 bases and J gave up 1 base, with 4 bases separating them. The CDR3 sequence: CASSLAGSGANVLTF. CDR3 sequence (DNA): TGTGCCAGCAGCTTAGCTGGATCTGGGGCCAACGTCCTGACTTTC.

This clonotype was recorded a few times. V usage is TRBV7-2 and J usage is TRBJ2-1; perhaps TRBD2 as D (6 bases). The V and J ends lost 5 bases and 2 bases respectively, with 16 bases between them. CDR1 and CDR2 (germline): SGHTA, FQGNSA. CDR3 length: 16 amino acids. CDR3: CASSPLIGSPYNEQFF. The CDR3 nucleotides read TGTGCCAGCAGCCCCCTGATCGGGAGCCCCTACAATGAGCAGTTCTTC.

V and J are TRBV7-8 and TRBJ1-1; D is perhaps TRBD1 (5 bases). V was cut by 3 bases and J by 7 bases, with 15 bases left in between. This CDR3 is 14 amino acids long. CDR1 and CDR2 from the germline V gene are SGHVS and FQNEAQ. Here the CDR3 reads CASSFLGLGDEAFF. CDR3 nucleotide sequence: TGTGCCAGCAGCTTCCTGGGCCTAGGGGATGAAGCTTTCTTT.